A single sample gave rise to the 20 T cell receptor beta chains below, sequenced in a study of shared clonotypes between healthy human individuals. Profiling relied on immunoSEQ multiplex PCR, and the TCRdb table lists in-frame clones only, not all of them. The table shows about 470,000 clones, with around 79% occurring only once. The sequencing sample was made of PBMCs. These receptors came from a woman between 35 and 50 years old in good health. Some clones in this sample may be carry-over from other donors' samples.

J is TRBJ1-2 and V is TRBV2; unclear D gene. Per germline, CDR1 SNHLY and CDR2 FYNNEI. The CDR3 has 12 residues. Trimming shortened V by 2 bases and J by 8 bases, and 9 bases separated the two germline ends. CDR3 in amino acids: CASSELRGGYTF. CDR3 bases: TGTGCCAGCAGTGAACTCCGTGGAGGCTACACCTTC.

The rearrangement joins TRBV19 to TRBJ2-1, with 7 bases fitting TRBD2. V lost 7 bases to trimming and J lost 7 bases; unmatched junction nucleotides: 10. Germline CDR1 LNHDA, CDR2 SQIVND (reference sequence). This CDR3 region has 14 residues. As DNA, the CDR3 is TGTGCCAGTACCCCGGGGAGGGCGGGGAATGAGCAGTTCTTC. It codes for CASTPGRAGNEQFF.

The V and J genes are TRBV21-1 and TRBJ2-3; TRBD1 is the table's D call and was not checked against the DNA. TRBV21-1 is marked as a pseudogene. The CDR3 consists of 16 residues. The CDR3 DNA follows: TGTGCCAGCAGCGGCCTTAGGACAGGTAGCACAGATACGCAGTATTTT. It codes for CASSGLRTGSTDTQYF.

The chain employs TRBV29-1 and TRBJ2-7; D is undetermined. V lost 4 bases to trimming and J lost 3 bases, with 7 bases between them. This CDR3 spans 11 amino acids. Germline V gene data show CDR1 as SQVTM and CDR2 as ANQGSEA. CDR3 amino acids: CSVVSDYEQYF. CDR3 nucleotides: TGCAGCGTTGTAAGCGACTACGAGCAGTACTTC.

The genes are TRBV28 and TRBJ1-2, with 9 bases identical to TRBD1. The junction had 8 bases not matched to a gene; V was cut back by 6 bases and J by 3 bases. This CDR3 has 15 amino acids. Looked up from germline, CDR1 is MDHEN and CDR2 is SYDVKM. CDR3 sequence (DNA): TGTGCCAGCAGGGACCCGACAGGGGGAGACTATGGCTACACCTTC. Amino acid sequence: CASRDPTGGDYGYTF.

This clone was detected a few times. The V gene is TRBV28, the J gene TRBJ2-7; 8 bases map to TRBD2. J gave up 2 bases and V 1 base, and 4 bases lay outside the gene matches. The CDR3 runs 15 residues. Per the germline V gene, CDR1 is MDHEN and CDR2 is SYDVKM. The CDR3 is CASSLSPGLAYEQYF. The CDR3 DNA reads TGTGCCAGCAGTTTATCCCCGGGACTAGCCTACGAGCAGTACTTC.

CDR3 amino acids: CASSVGLGNTGELFF. The CDR3, as DNA: TGTGCCAGCAGCGTCGGACTAGGGAACACCGGGGAGCTGTTTTTT. This chain connects TRBV9 to TRBJ2-2; 7 bases fit TRBD2. This CDR3 has 15 amino acids. J gave up 1 base and V 2 bases, and 2 bases lay outside the gene matches. Germline CDR1 and CDR2: SGDLS and YYNGEE. The full variable domain, rest sourced from reference TRBV9 and TRBJ2-2, is DSGVTQTPKHLITATGQRVTLRCSPRSGDLSVYWYQQSLDQGLQFLIQYYNGEERAKGNILERFSAQQFPDLHSELNLSSLELGDSALYFCASSVGLGNTGELFFGEGSRLTVL.

The chain employs TRBV7-3 and TRBJ2-6, with D uncertain. Germline V gives CDR1 SGHTA, CDR2 FQGTGA. The V and J ends lost 5 bases and 0 bases respectively, with 8 bases between them. This CDR3 has 15 residues. CDR3 nucleotide sequence: TGTGCCAGCAGCCCATTCGCCTCTGGGGCCAACGTCCTGACTTTC. This gives the protein CASSPFASGANVLTF.

The chain joins TRBV19 to TRBJ2-7; 8 nucleotides line up with TRBD1. The length of the CDR3 is 15 residues. CDR1 and CDR2 (germline): LNHDA, SQIVND (reference sequence). Trimming removed 6 bases from V and 3 bases from J; junction bases left unmatched: 10. CDR3 DNA sequence: TGTGCCAGTAGCCCAGCTGTAGGACAGGGCTACGAGCAGTACTTC. Encoded protein: CASSPAVGQGYEQYF.

The V and J genes are TRBV2 and TRBJ2-6; the D gene is possibly TRBD1 (6 bases). Germline-derived CDR1 and CDR2 are SNHLY and FYNNEI. The CDR3 is 16 amino acids. V lost 4 bases, J lost 0 bases, and 10 bases lay in between. The CDR3 nucleotides read TGTGCCAGCAGTGTCAGGGGCAACTCTGGGGCCAACGTCCTGACTTTC. Its protein is CASSVRGNSGANVLTF.

This clone was observed at least ten times. The V call is TRBV10-1, the J call TRBJ2-7; the match to TRBD2 covers 8 bases. V trimming: 6 bases; J trimming: 3 bases; junction bases outside the gene matches: 10. The CDR3 covers 15 residues. Germline CDR1 WNHNN, CDR2 SYGVQD (reference sequence). CDR3 loop: CASRGVAGRYYEQYF. For the CDR3, the DNA is TGCGCCAGCAGAGGGGTAGCGGGACGTTACTACGAGCAGTACTTC.

A single count supports this clone. V gene TRBV4-2 combines with J gene TRBJ2-1; no firm D call. V shed 1 base and J shed 8 bases, with 15 bases lying between them. This CDR3 is built from 15 residues. The V gene's germline CDR1 is LGHNA and CDR2 YNFKEQ. The CDR3 sequence is CASSQAGPPQDEQFF. As DNA, the CDR3 is TGTGCCAGCAGCCAAGCGGGCCCCCCGCAGGATGAGCAGTTCTTC.

V gene TRBV7-2 combines with J gene TRBJ2-7; no definite D call. CDR3 size: 12 residues. Germline V gene sequence: CDR1 SGHTA, CDR2 FQGNSA. V was cut by 2 bases and J by 6 bases, with 8 bases left in between. The CDR3 region has the DNA TGTGCCAGCAGCTTACGAGAAGGCGAGCAGTACTTC. Translating it yields CASSLREGEQYF. The variable domain in full, with the rest retrieved from reference TRBV7-2 and TRBJ2-7, is GAGVSQSPSNKVTEKGKDVELRCDPISGHTALYWYRQSLGQGLEFLIYFQGNSAPDKSGLPSDRFSAERTGGSVSTLTIQRTQQEDSAVYLCASSLREGEQYFGPGTRLTVT.

The CDR3: CASSSGQQGREKLFF. The CDR3 nucleotides read TGCGCCAGCAGCTCGGGACAGCAGGGGCGTGAAAAACTGTTTTTT. The chain uses TRBV5-1 and TRBJ1-4; 7 bases line up with TRBD1. The CDR3 spans 15 residues. V trimming: 3 bases; J trimming: 7 bases; junction bases outside the gene matches: 9. Germline CDR1 and CDR2: SGHRS and YFSETQ.

The CDR3 protein is CASSVGGSSEKLFF. CDR3 coding DNA: TGTGCCAGCAGCGTAGGTGGCAGTTCTGAAAAACTGTTTTTT. V and J are TRBV9 and TRBJ1-4, with D uncertain. The CDR3 is made up of 14 amino acids. Germline V CDR1 and CDR2: SGDLS, YYNGEE. V shed 0 bases and J shed 7 bases, with 10 bases lying between them.

The genes are TRBV6-1 and TRBJ2-3; TRBD1 agrees at 7 bases. Germline V gene data show CDR1 as MNHNS and CDR2 as SASEGT. The CDR3 has 15 residues. J was trimmed by 6 bases and V by 2 bases; bases with no gene match: 8. CDR3 region: CASSERTGVADTQYF. For the CDR3, the DNA is TGTGCCAGCAGTGAACGAACAGGGGTAGCGGATACGCAGTATTTT.

The V and J genes are TRBV19 and TRBJ1-5; 10 bases agree with TRBD1. The germline CDR1 and CDR2 sequences are LNHDA and SQIVND (reference sequence). The V segment lost 9 bases and the J segment 7 bases; nucleotides outside the gene matches: 9. The CDR3 runs 14 residues. In nucleotides, the CDR3 is TGTGCCAGCACTTCCGGGACAGGGGAACAGCCCCAGCATTTT. The encoded protein is CASTSGTGEQPQHF.

The V gene is TRBV28, the J gene TRBJ2-5; TRBD1 aligns across 9 bases. This CDR3 has 13 residues. Trimming cost V 5 bases and J 4 bases; bases outside gene matches: 2. CDR1 and CDR2 from the germline V gene are MDHEN and SYDVKM. The CDR3 DNA reads TGTGCCAGCAGTAGACAGGGGGTAGAGACCCAGTACTTC. Translated: CASSRQGVETQYF. Supplemented by reference TRBV28 and TRBJ2-5, the full variable domain reads DVKVTQSSRYLVKRTGEKVFLECVQDMDHENMFWYRQDPGLGLRLIYFSYDVKMKEKGDIPEGYSVSREKKERFSLILESASTNQTSMYLCASSRQGVETQYFGPGTRLLVL.

This clone came up once. The rearrangement joins TRBV19 to TRBJ2-3, with D tentatively TRBD1 (5 bases). Germline CDR1 is LNHDA and CDR2 is SQIVND (reference sequence). V shed 5 bases and J shed 6 bases, with 15 bases lying between them. The CDR3 is 14 amino acids. The CDR3: CASSRDQGMDTQYF. CDR3 bases: TGTGCCAGTAGTCGAGATCAGGGTATGGATACGCAGTATTTT.

This clone has only a few counts. The chain employs TRBV4-3 and TRBJ2-7, with D perhaps matching TRBD2 (7 bases). The germline gives CDR1 LGHNA, CDR2 YSLEER. The CDR3 sequence is 17 residues long. V lost 0 bases to trimming and J lost 4 bases, with 19 bases between them. CDR3 nucleotide sequence: TGCGCCAGCAGCCAAGAGTACGGGTGGGGGGGCGAGTACGAGCAGTACTTC. This encodes CASSQEYGWGGEYEQYF.